The present T cell receptor beta chain was sequenced within a study of cytomegalovirus exposure and HLA in healthy donors. The PCR used 60 Vbeta and 13 Jbeta primers. Clones were sequenced by immunoSEQ multiplex PCR, and TCRdb holds only the in-frame ones, with some missing. The data show about 200,000 clones, nearly 80% seen once. This CDR3 comprises 18 residues. Trimming took 3 bases from V and 3 from J, leaving 20 bases between them. Germline assignment: CDR1 LNHDA and CDR2 SQIVND (reference sequence). The sequence derives from a man younger than 30 in good health and CMV-seronegative. The rearrangement links TRBV19 to TRBJ2-2, with a possible D match to TRBD2 (5 bases). Sequencing was carried out using PBMCs. DNA of the CDR3: TGTGCCAGTAGTATGGAGCAATGGAGGCAAGTTGACACCGGGGAGCTGTTTTTT. This encodes CASSMEQWRQVDTGELFF.